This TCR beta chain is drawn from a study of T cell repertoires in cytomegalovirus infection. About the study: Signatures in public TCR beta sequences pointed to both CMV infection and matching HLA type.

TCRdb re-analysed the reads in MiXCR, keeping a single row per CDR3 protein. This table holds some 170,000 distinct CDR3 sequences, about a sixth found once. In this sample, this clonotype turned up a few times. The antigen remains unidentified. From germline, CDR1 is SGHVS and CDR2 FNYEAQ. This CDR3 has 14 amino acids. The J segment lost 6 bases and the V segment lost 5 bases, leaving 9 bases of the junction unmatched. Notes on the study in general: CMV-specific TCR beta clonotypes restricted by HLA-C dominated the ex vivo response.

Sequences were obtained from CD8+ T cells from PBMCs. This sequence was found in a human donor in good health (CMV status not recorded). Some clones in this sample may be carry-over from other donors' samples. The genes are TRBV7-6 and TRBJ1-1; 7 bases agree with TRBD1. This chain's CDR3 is CASSPGQLGAEAFF. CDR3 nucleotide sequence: TGTGCCAGCAGCCCGGGACAGCTCGGGGCTGAAGCTTTCTTT.